This T cell receptor (beta chain) was captured in a study of tumor-infiltrating lymphocytes in glioblastoma multiforme. TCRB libraries came from RNA via three nested multiplex PCR rounds. TCRB-specific cDNA synthesis used approximately 0.5 ug of total RNA. Via MiXCR, TCRdb re-called the multiplex PCR reads, giving one row per CDR3 protein. Among fewer than 10,000 distinct CDR3 sequences listed, 65% to 80% were seen once. CDR3 size: 14 residues. V was trimmed by 6 bases and J by 1 base, leaving 12 bases between them. Study conclusions and caveats: The TCR and somatic mutation analysis included just one glioblastoma patient. Clone frequencies may be distorted by unequal TCR transcripts per cell.

For this clonotype: Its matching antigen is unknown.

Source material: brain tumor tissue. The rearrangement links TRBV12-3 or TRBV12-4 to TRBJ1-1, with D possibly TRBD1 on 6 matching bases. The receptor comes from a male donor with glioblastoma. CDR3 nucleotide sequence: TGTGCCAGCAGCCAAAGGACAGAGAACACTGAAGCTTTCTTT. It codes for CASSQRTENTEAFF.